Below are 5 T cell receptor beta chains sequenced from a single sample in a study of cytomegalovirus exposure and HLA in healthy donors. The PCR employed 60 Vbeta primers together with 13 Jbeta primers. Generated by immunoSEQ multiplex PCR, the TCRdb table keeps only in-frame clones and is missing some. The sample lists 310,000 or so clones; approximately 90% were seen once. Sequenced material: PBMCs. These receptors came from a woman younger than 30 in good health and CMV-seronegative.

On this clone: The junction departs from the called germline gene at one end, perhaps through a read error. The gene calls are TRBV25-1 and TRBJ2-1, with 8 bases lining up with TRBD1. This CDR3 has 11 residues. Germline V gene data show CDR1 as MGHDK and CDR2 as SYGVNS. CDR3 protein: CATLLTGEQLF. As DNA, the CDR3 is TGTGCCACCCTATTGACAGGGGAGCAGCTCTTC.

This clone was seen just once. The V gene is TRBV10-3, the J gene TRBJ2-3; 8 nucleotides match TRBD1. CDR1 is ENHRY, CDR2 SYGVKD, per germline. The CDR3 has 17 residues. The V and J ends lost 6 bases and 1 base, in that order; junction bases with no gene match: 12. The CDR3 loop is CAIRGPGTGRGTDTQYF. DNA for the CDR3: TGTGCCATCAGAGGTCCCGGGACAGGTAGGGGCACAGATACGCAGTATTTT.

This chain's CDR3 is CASSERGGGPDTQYF. Written as DNA, the CDR3 is TGTGCCAGCAGTGAGCGGGGGGGCGGTCCCGATACGCAGTATTTT. This chain joins TRBV2 and TRBJ2-3; TRBD2 aligns across 9 bases. The V and J ends lost 3 bases and 6 bases, in that order; junction bases with no gene match: 7. The CDR3 totals 15 residues. The V gene's germline CDR1 is SNHLY and CDR2 FYNNEI.

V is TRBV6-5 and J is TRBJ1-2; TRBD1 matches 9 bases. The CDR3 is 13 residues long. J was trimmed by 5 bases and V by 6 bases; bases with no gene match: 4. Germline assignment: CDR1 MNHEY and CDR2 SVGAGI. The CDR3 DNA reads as TGTGCCAGCAGAAGACAGGGGGTTTATGGCTACACCTTC. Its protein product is CASRRQGVYGYTF.

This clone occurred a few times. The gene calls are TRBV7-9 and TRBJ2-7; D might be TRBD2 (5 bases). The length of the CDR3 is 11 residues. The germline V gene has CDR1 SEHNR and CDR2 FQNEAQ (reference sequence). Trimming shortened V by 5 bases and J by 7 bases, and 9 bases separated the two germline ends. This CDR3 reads CASSPDLEQYF. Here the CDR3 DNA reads TGTGCCAGCAGCCCGGACTTGGAGCAGTACTTC.